These 5 T cell receptor beta chains were all obtained from the same sample, sequenced in a study of blood T cell repertoires in COVID-19. The protocol was immunoSEQ multiplex PCR, while the TCRdb copy is restricted to in-frame clones and leaves out a portion. The sample carries 120,000 to 150,000 clones, around 81% recorded once. Sequencing used peripheral blood. Receptor source: a human donor with acute or convalescent COVID-19. The donor label of this sample is uncertain.

V usage is TRBV10-3 and J usage is TRBJ2-1, with 9 bases lining up with TRBD1. The CDR3 contains 15 residues. Germline V gives CDR1 ENHRY, CDR2 SYGVKD. The V segment lost 2 bases and the J segment 2 bases; nucleotides outside the gene matches: 1. The CDR3 is CAISETGGAYNEQFF. The CDR3 DNA is TGTGCCATCAGTGAGACAGGGGGCGCCTACAATGAGCAGTTCTTC.

V gene TRBV5-1 combines with J gene TRBJ2-3; tentative D call: TRBD2 (6 bases). CDR1 is SGHRS, CDR2 YFSETQ, per germline. The CDR3 has 16 residues. Between the trimmed V and J ends, which lost 5 bases and 1 base, there was a span of 17 bases. In nucleotides, the CDR3 is TGCGCCAGCAGGGGGGGAGCGGCCCTAGGCACAGATACGCAGTATTTT. This encodes CASRGGAALGTDTQYF.

The chain carries TRBV27 and TRBJ1-2; D is undetermined. This CDR3 has 12 residues. V lost 3 bases and J lost 0, with 2 bases in between. Per germline, CDR1 MNHEY and CDR2 SMNVEV (reference sequence). The CDR3 DNA reads as TGTGCCAGCAGTTTCACTAACTATGGCTACACCTTC. It is translated as CASSFTNYGYTF.

The chain links TRBV5-1 to TRBJ1-2, with a weak D call TRBD1 (6 bases). Germline V gene lookup returns CDR1 SGHRS and CDR2 YFSETQ. Trimming shortened V by 4 bases and J by 0 bases, and 10 bases separated the two germline ends. The CDR3 sequence is 14 residues long. CDR3 coding DNA: TGCGCCAGCAGCGGGGACAAGACTAACTATGGCTACACCTTC. This codes for CASSGDKTNYGYTF.

The sample holds one count of this clone. This chain links TRBV9 with TRBJ2-3; 11 bases line up with TRBD2. The CDR3 extends over 14 amino acids. The ends lost 4 bases at V and 4 bases at J; junction bases unmatched: 2. Germline CDR1 SGDLS, CDR2 YYNGEE. The CDR3 here is CASSTGLAADTQYF. The CDR3 DNA follows: TGTGCCAGCAGCACGGGACTAGCGGCAGATACGCAGTATTTT.